This T cell receptor beta chain was recorded in a study of T cell repertoires in cytomegalovirus infection. Overall study results and limits: Public TCR beta family frequency separated CMV-and-HLA carriers, including in an independent cohort.

The CDR3 loop spans 13 amino acids. Germline CDR1 KGHDR, CDR2 SFDVKD. J was trimmed by 10 bases and V by 5 bases; bases with no gene match: 7. This clonotype has more than one count but fewer than ten. The antigen is unknown. TCRdb processed the reads anew with MiXCR; each CDR3 protein has one entry. The sample has about 460,000 distinct CDR3 sequences, 11% seen once. This chain uses TRBV24-1 with TRBJ2-1, with 7 bases identical to TRBD2. The source is a human donor in good health (CMV status not recorded). Some clones in this sample may be carry-over from other donors' samples. Sequencing input: PBMCs. This CDR3 is CATSAPWGGEQFF. DNA for the CDR3: TGTGCCACCAGTGCCCCGTGGGGAGGGGAGCAGTTCTTC.